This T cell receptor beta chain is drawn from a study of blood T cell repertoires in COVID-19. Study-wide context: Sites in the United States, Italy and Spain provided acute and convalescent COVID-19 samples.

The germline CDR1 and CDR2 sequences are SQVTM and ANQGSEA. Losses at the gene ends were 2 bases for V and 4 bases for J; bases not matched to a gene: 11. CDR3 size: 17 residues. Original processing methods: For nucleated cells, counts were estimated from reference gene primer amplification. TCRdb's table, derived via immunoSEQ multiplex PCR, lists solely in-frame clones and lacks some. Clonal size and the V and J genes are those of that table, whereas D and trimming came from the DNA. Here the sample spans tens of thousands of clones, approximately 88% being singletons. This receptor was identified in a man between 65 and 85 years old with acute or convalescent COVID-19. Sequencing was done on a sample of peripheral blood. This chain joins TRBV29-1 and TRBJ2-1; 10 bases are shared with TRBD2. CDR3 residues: CSVELAGEGRAYNEQFF. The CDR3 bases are TGCAGCGTTGAACTAGCGGGAGAGGGTAGGGCGTACAATGAGCAGTTCTTC.